This T cell receptor (beta chain) is from a study of breast tumors, draining lymph nodes, adjacent tissues. Overall study findings and caveats: The data were judged consistent with most tumor T cells coming from lymph node and expanding in tumor. Tumors had less TCR diversity than lymph nodes, more than nontumor tissue.

Samples came from axillary lymph nodes draining the breast cancer. Germline V gene sequence: CDR1 LGHDT, CDR2 YNNKEL (reference sequence). The CDR3 loop spans 16 amino acids. The junction had 5 bases not matched to a gene; V was cut back by 1 base and J by 6 bases. This clonotype appeared many times. Antigen specificity is unknown. TCRdb passed the multiplex PCR reads through MiXCR, listing each CDR3 protein once. The sample holds under 110,000 distinct CDR3 sequences, less than 40% seen once. This sequence was found in a female donor with breast cancer. Some clones in this sample may be carry-over from other donors' samples. Sequences were obtained from axillary lymph node tissue. The genes are TRBV3-1 and TRBJ1-5; 11 bases agree with TRBD1. As DNA, the CDR3 is TGTGCCAGCAGCCAAGGTTGGACAGGGGGCATTCAGCCCCAGCATTTT. This translates into CASSQGWTGGIQPQHF.